Listed below are T cell receptor beta chains from one sample, sequenced in a study of OX40 agonist ivuxolimab in advanced cancers. Profiling relied on immunoSEQ multiplex PCR, and the TCRdb table lists in-frame clones only, not all of them. The sample yields 46,000 or so clones, 70% to 90% seen once. This specimen consisted of CD4+ or CD8+ T cells sorted from blood, obtained in a trial of the OX40 agonist ivuxolimab. The receptor source for this set is an adult with an advanced solid tumor such as melanoma, head and neck, liver or kidney cancer. The CDR3 runs from the conserved cysteine through the conserved F or W. A D gene is named only where the DNA matches it firmly. Clone size appears in some rows only: once, few, many, or a class for an expanded clone.

TGTGCCAGCAGCCAAGCGCCATGGACTGTTTCAGCCGGGGAGCTGTTTTTT	CASSQAPWTVSAGELFF	.	.	TRBV11-2	TRBJ2-2
TGTGCCAGCAGCGGACACGGGACAGTGGCAGATACGCAGTATTTT	CASSGHGTVADTQYF	once	TRBD1	TRBV9	TRBJ2-3
TGTGCCGGCAGGACTAGCGGGAGCCCCAACAATGAGCAGTTCTTC	CAGRTSGSPNNEQFF	few	TRBD2	TRBV19	TRBJ2-1
TGTGCCAGCAGTTTGTACGGCGGGGTCCAAGAGACCCAGTACTTC	CASSLYGGVQETQYF	.	.	TRBV27	TRBJ2-5
TGTGCCAGCAGCGTAGAGTTCGAGCAATACCCGTATGGCTACACCTTC	CASSVEFEQYPYGYTF	.	.	TRBV9	TRBJ1-2
TGTGCCAGCACCTTGTCCGGGACAGGGGGTATCTTCAATGGCTACACCTTC	CASTLSGTGGIFNGYTF	.	TRBD1	TRBV7-8	TRBJ1-2
TGTGCCAGTAGTTGGGGTGGGGTAGAGCAGTTCTTC	CASSWGGVEQFF	.	.	TRBV19	TRBJ2-1
TGTGCCAGCAGACCCGGGACCATCGACGAGCAGTACTTC	CASRPGTIDEQYF	.	.	TRBV6-5	TRBJ2-7
TGTGCCAGTAGTATCATTAATAACAGGGAAAAACTGTTTTTT	CASSIINNREKLFF	.	.	TRBV19	TRBJ1-4
TGTGCCAGCACATCTTCCTACGAGCAGTACTTC	CASTSSYEQYF	.	.	TRBV6-5	TRBJ2-7
TGTGCCAGTAGTCCAGGGAACTATGGCTACACCTTC	CASSPGNYGYTF	.	.	TRBV19	TRBJ1-2
TGCGCCAGCAGCCCGGGGGGCCAAGCAGATACGCAGTATTTT	CASSPGGQADTQYF	.	.	TRBV4-1	TRBJ2-3
TGTGCCAGCAGTTCCTTCATGAAGACCCAGTACTTC	CASSSFMKTQYF	.	.	TRBV6-5	TRBJ2-5
TGCGCCAGCAGCCAGGCCCACAGGGTCACTAGCACAGATACGCAGTATTTT	CASSQAHRVTSTDTQYF	.	.	TRBV4-3	TRBJ2-3
TGTGCCAGCAGCCAGTACGGCTTGGACAATGAGCAGTTCTTC	CASSQYGLDNEQFF	.	.	TRBV5-5	TRBJ2-1
TGTGCCAGCAGGATGAGCCAGCGGAACACTGAAGCTTTCTTT	CASRMSQRNTEAFF	.	.	TRBV5-6	TRBJ1-1
TGTGCCAGCAGTTTATCGGACAGCAATGAGCAGTTCTTC	CASSLSDSNEQFF	.	.	TRBV27	TRBJ2-1
TGTGCCAGCAGAAGGGGGCAGGGGGGCTCTGAAGCTTTCTTT	CASRRGQGGSEAFF	few	TRBD1	TRBV6-6	TRBJ1-1
TGTGCCAGCAGCTCTAAGGAGGGAGGATTCACAGATACGCAGTATTTT	CASSSKEGGFTDTQYF	.	.	TRBV4-2	TRBJ2-3
TGTGCCAGCAGTGAGGCCCAGGGGGAGAATCAGCCCCAGCATTTT	CASSEAQGENQPQHF	.	TRBD1	TRBV2	TRBJ1-5
TGTGCCAGCAGCCAAGGTACGAACACTGAAGCTTTCTTT	CASSQGTNTEAFF	.	.	TRBV4-2	TRBJ1-1
TGTGCCAGCAGTGAAGCCCCTGAAGGGACGCATGGCTACACCTTC	CASSEAPEGTHGYTF	.	.	TRBV6-1	TRBJ1-2
TGTGCCAGCAGTCACCGGGACAGTAGCGAGCAGTACTTC	CASSHRDSSEQYF	.	TRBD1	TRBV27	TRBJ2-7
TGTGCCAGCAGCCCCGGCAACCCGGGACTAGCGGGAGATGAGACCCAGTACTTC	CASSPGNPGLAGDETQYF	.	TRBD2	TRBV5-6	TRBJ2-5
TGTGCCAGCAGTTACAGGCAGGGAGGCAATCAGCCCCAGCATTTT	CASSYRQGGNQPQHF	.	.	TRBV6-5	TRBJ1-5
TGCGCCAGCAGCTTGGCCATATGGCGGGGGGAGTCTGAGCAGTTCTTC	CASSLAIWRGESEQFF	.	TRBD2	TRBV5-1	TRBJ2-1
TGTGCCAGCAGCGTAGTATCAGGGGATACGCAGTATTTT	CASSVVSGDTQYF	.	.	TRBV9	TRBJ2-3
TGTGCCAGCACCAGCGGGGGACCCACTGAAGCTTTCTTT	CASTSGGPTEAFF	.	.	TRBV27	TRBJ1-1
TGCGCCAGCAGCCCGTACCTAGGGCGGGGGACACGACAAGAGACCCAGTACTTC	CASSPYLGRGTRQETQYF	.	.	TRBV4-1	TRBJ2-5
TGCGCCAGCAGCCAAGAACCCGGAGACACAGATACGCAGTATTTT	CASSQEPGDTDTQYF	.	.	TRBV4-1	TRBJ2-3
TGTGCTAGTGGTTTGGTAGTCGCAGGGACTTTCTTTTCCTCTGGAAACACCATATATTTT	CASGLVVAGTFFSSGNTIYF	once	.	TRBV12-5	TRBJ1-3
TGTGCCAGCAGGGGAGGGGAAACCTACGAGCAGTACTTC	CASRGGETYEQYF	.	TRBD2	TRBV11-2	TRBJ2-7
TGTGCCAGCAGTGCACGGGACAGGGGTAGCACAGATACGCAGTATTTT	CASSARDRGSTDTQYF	.	TRBD1	TRBV27	TRBJ2-3
TGCGCCAGCAGCTTGGTTGGGACACTCACTCTAGGGGCCAACGTCCTGACTTTC	CASSLVGTLTLGANVLTF	.	.	TRBV5-1	TRBJ2-6
TGTGCCTATCTCCCCAGGGGGGGGCTTATTTCACCCCTCCACTTT	CAYLPRGGLISPLHF	.	TRBD1	TRBV30	TRBJ1-6
TGTGCCTGGAGTGTACCTGTGGGAACGGTAAATGAGCAGTTCTTC	CAWSVPVGTVNEQFF	.	.	TRBV30	TRBJ2-1
TGTGCCAGCAGCGTGAGGCTAGCGGGGGCTCAGAATGAGCAGTTCTTC	CASSVRLAGAQNEQFF	.	TRBD2	TRBV9	TRBJ2-1